Presented here are 14 T cell receptor beta chains from one specimen sequenced in a study of blood T cell repertoires in COVID-19 (dated by TCRdb to the early 2020s). Library preparation was by the immunoSEQ multiplex PCR assay. Held by TCRdb, this immuneACCESS table contains in-frame sequences only and omits some clones. Under half of the omission traces to an unresolved V gene where checked; the cause of the rest is unknown. This sample gives under 300,000 clones in total; 85% of them show up just once. Clones ranked in the top ten supply 5% to 8% of the sample. The source material was peripheral blood. The receptors come from a woman aged 55-70 years with active or convalescent COVID-19.

The V call is TRBV7-6, the J call TRBJ2-1; the D gene is possibly TRBD2 (7 bases). This CDR3 is 18 amino acids long. The V end lost 5 bases, the J end lost 2 bases, and 22 bases lay between the germline ends. CDR1 is SGHVS, CDR2 FNYEAQ, per germline. CDR3 amino acids: CASSREWAGALTYNEQFF. CDR3 DNA sequence: TGTGCCAGCAGCCGTGAATGGGCGGGGGCCCTTACCTACAATGAGCAGTTCTTC.

The V gene is TRBV7-2, the J gene TRBJ2-2; no definite D call. Trimming took 4 bases from V and 4 from J, leaving 7 bases between them. This CDR3 spans 13 amino acids. The germline V gene has CDR1 SGHTA and CDR2 FQGNSA. As DNA, the CDR3 is TGTGCCAGCAGCTCAAGAGTCACCGGGGAGCTGTTTTTT. It is translated as CASSSRVTGELFF.

The chain employs TRBV4-1 and TRBJ2-5, with TRBD1 matching 8 bases. Germline-derived CDR1 and CDR2 are MGHRA and YSYEKL. V lost 4 bases, J lost 5 bases, and 6 bases stayed unmatched. The CDR3 has 14 amino acids. The DNA of the CDR3 is TGCGCCAGCAGCCCCGGCAGGGGGCAGGAGACCCAGTACTTC. Translation: CASSPGRGQETQYF.

This chain uses TRBV6-5 with TRBJ2-3; 11 bases are a match to TRBD2. V shed 5 bases and J 11 bases; nucleotides not matched to a gene: 9. From germline, CDR1 is MNHEY and CDR2 SVGAGI. The CDR3 has 14 residues. The CDR3 region has the DNA TGTGCCAGCAGTCCTAGCGGGGGGCCCGAGGTGCAGTATTTT. Translating gives CASSPSGGPEVQYF.

The sample holds a few counts of this clone. The rearrangement joins TRBV7-2 to TRBJ2-5, with D possibly TRBD1 on 6 matching bases. The CDR3 contains 15 residues. Trimming shortened V by 3 bases and J by 1 base, and 12 bases separated the two germline ends. Germline CDR1 SGHTA, CDR2 FQGNSA. The CDR3 sequence: CASSFAGTTQETQYF. CDR3 coding DNA: TGTGCCAGCAGCTTCGCCGGGACAACCCAAGAGACCCAGTACTTC.

This rearrangement joins TRBV6-5 to TRBJ1-1; D is possibly TRBD1 (5 bases). In germline, CDR1 is MNHEY, CDR2 SVGAGI. This CDR3 region has 12 residues. The CDR3 nucleotides are TGTTCCTCTATAACAGGGAACACTGAAGCTTTCTTT. It encodes CSSITGNTEAFF.

The CDR3 is CASSATGGQPQHF. CDR3 coding DNA: TGTGCCAGCAGTGCGACAGGGGGTCAGCCCCAGCATTTT. The rearrangement joins TRBV27 to TRBJ1-5; 9 nucleotides line up with TRBD1. J lost 6 bases, V lost 5 bases, and 2 bases had no gene match. The length of the CDR3 is 13 residues. CDR1 and CDR2 from the germline V gene are MNHEY and SMNVEV (reference sequence).

CDR3 sequence reads: CASSIDREQGGQYF. CDR3 in DNA: TGTGCCAGTAGTATAGATAGAGAGCAGGGGGGGCAGTATTTT. The chain combines TRBV19 with TRBJ2-3, with TRBD1 as a possible D gene (7 bases). V gave up 0 bases and J gave up 11 bases, with 15 bases separating them. Germline loops: CDR1 LNHDA, CDR2 SQIVND (reference sequence). There are 14 residues in the CDR3.

This clone turned up a few times. The CDR3, as DNA: TGCGCCAGCAGCCCGGGGGGGCGCTTGAGCGAGCAGTACGTC. This sequence encodes CASSPGGRLSEQYV. The chain combines TRBV4-1 with TRBJ2-7, with 8 bases fitting TRBD2. The CDR3 covers 14 residues. CDR1 and CDR2 (germline): MGHRA, YSYEKL. J was trimmed by 6 bases and V by 4 bases; bases with no gene match: 8.

This clone has a handful of counts. The chain has TRBV7-8 and TRBJ1-5; 12 bases fit TRBD1. Unmatched junction bases numbered 7, after V lost 5 bases and J lost 5 bases. Germline loops: CDR1 SGHVS, CDR2 FQNEAQ. The CDR3 sequence is 16 residues long. The CDR3 loop is CASSEWDRGPHQPQHF. The CDR3 DNA sequence: TGTGCCAGCAGCGAATGGGACAGGGGGCCCCATCAGCCCCAGCATTTT.

The chain combines TRBV28 with TRBJ1-4; 7 bases line up with TRBD1. The trim removed 6 bases at V and 7 bases at J, leaving 8 bases unmatched. Germline V CDR1 and CDR2: MDHEN, SYDVKM. The CDR3 is made up of 14 amino acids. CDR3 sequence: CASRNTGEIEKLFF. The CDR3 bases are TGTGCCAGCAGGAACACAGGGGAGATTGAAAAACTGTTTTTT. Using reference TRBV28 and TRBJ1-4 for the parts outside the CDR3, the full variable domain is DVKVTQSSRYLVKRTGEKVFLECVQDMDHENMFWYRQDPGLGLRLIYFSYDVKMKEKGDIPEGYSVSREKKERFSLILESASTNQTSMYLCASRNTGEIEKLFFGSGTQLSVL.

The rearrangement joins TRBV2 to TRBJ1-5, with 8 bases identical to TRBD1. Losses at the gene ends were 5 bases for V and 6 bases for J; bases not matched to a gene: 6. Germline values: CDR1 SNHLY, CDR2 FYNNEI. CDR3 length equals 14 residues. The CDR3 region has the DNA TGTGCCAGCAGTCAAGGGACAGGCGGTCAGCCCCAGCATTTT. This sequence encodes CASSQGTGGQPQHF.

The chain has TRBV4-1 and TRBJ2-5; 7 bases match TRBD1. CDR1 and CDR2 (germline): MGHRA, YSYEKL. The V segment lost 2 bases and the J segment 2 bases; nucleotides outside the gene matches: 5. The CDR3 extends over 15 amino acids. The CDR3 spells CASSQLTGWQETQYF. The CDR3 DNA follows: TGCGCCAGCAGCCAACTGACAGGGTGGCAAGAGACCCAGTACTTC.

This clone was counted between two and nine times. The chain combines TRBV6-5 with TRBJ2-3, with D unresolved. This CDR3 spans 15 amino acids. Per the germline V gene, CDR1 is MNHEY and CDR2 is SVGAGI. The germline V and J ends were trimmed by 7 bases and 0 bases, with 14 bases remaining between them. CDR3 protein: CASTFEDVSTDTQYF. CDR3 bases: TGTGCCAGCACTTTCGAGGATGTAAGCACAGATACGCAGTATTTT.